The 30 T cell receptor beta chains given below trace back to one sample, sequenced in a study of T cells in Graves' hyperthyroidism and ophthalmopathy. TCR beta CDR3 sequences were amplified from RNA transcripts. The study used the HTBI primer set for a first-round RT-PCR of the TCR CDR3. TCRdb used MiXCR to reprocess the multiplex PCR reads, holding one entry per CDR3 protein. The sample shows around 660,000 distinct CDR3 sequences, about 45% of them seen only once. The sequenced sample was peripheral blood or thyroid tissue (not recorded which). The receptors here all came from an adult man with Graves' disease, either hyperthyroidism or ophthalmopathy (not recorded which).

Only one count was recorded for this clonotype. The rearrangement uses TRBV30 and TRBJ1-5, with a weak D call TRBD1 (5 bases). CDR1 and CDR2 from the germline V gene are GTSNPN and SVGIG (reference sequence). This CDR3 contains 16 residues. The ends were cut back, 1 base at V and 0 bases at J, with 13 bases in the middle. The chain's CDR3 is CAWSDGGRASNQPQHF. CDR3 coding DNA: TGTGCCTGGAGTGACGGGGGTAGGGCTAGCAATCAGCCCCAGCATTTT.

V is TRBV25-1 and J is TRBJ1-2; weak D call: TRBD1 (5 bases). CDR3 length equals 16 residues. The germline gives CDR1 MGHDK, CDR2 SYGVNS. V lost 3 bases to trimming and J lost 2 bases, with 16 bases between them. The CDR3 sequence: CASSDFRTRGNYGYTF. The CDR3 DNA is TGTGCCAGCAGTGATTTCCGGACTAGGGGCAACTATGGCTACACCTTC.

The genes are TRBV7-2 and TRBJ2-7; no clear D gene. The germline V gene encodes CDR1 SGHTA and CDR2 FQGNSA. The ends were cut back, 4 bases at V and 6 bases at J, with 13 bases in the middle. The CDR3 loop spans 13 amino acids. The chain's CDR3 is CASSSRPGPEQYF. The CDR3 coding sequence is TGTGCCAGCAGCTCGCGTCCGGGCCCCGAGCAGTACTTC.

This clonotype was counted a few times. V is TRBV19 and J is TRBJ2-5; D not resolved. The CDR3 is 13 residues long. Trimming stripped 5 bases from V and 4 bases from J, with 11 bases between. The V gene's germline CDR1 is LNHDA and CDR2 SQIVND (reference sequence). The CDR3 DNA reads TGTGCCAGTAGTCTGGCACCCTTAGAGACCCAGTACTTC. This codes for CASSLAPLETQYF.

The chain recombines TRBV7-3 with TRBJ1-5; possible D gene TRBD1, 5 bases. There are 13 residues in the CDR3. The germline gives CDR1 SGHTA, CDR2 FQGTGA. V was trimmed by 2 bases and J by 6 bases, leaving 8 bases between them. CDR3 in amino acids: CASSLGASQPQHF. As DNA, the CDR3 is TGTGCCAGCAGCTTAGGGGCCTCTCAGCCCCAGCATTTT.

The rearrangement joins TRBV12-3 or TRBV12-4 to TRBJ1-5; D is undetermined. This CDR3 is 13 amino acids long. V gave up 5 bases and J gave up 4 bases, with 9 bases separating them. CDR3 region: CASSASWNQPQHF. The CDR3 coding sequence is TGTGCCAGCAGTGCATCCTGGAATCAGCCCCAGCATTTT.

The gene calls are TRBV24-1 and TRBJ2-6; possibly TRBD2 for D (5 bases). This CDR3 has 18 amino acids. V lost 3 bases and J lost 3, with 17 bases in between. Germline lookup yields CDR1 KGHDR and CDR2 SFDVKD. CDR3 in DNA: TGTGCCACCAGTGATGGTGGGTCGGGGTCCCATGGGGCCAACGTCCTGACTTTC. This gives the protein CATSDGGSGSHGANVLTF.

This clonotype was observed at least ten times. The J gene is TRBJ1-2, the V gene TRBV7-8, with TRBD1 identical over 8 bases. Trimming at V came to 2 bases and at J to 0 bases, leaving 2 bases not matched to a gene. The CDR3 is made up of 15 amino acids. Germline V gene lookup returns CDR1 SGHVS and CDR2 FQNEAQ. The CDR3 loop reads CASSLMGQANYGYTF. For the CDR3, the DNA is TGTGCCAGCAGCTTAATGGGACAGGCTAACTATGGCTACACCTTC.

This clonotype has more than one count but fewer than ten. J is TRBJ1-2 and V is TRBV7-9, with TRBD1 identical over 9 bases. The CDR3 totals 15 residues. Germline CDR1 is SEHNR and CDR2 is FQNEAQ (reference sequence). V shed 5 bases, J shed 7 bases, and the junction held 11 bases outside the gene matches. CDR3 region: CASSVTGTGFGGYTF. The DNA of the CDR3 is TGTGCCAGCAGCGTAACCGGGACAGGGTTTGGTGGCTACACCTTC.

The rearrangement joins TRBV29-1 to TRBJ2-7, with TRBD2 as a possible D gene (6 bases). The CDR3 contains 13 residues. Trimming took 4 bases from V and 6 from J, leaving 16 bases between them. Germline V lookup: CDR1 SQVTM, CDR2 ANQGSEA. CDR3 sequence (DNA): TGCAGCGTTGGAGAGGGAGGACAATTCGAGCAGTACTTC. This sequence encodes CSVGEGGQFEQYF.

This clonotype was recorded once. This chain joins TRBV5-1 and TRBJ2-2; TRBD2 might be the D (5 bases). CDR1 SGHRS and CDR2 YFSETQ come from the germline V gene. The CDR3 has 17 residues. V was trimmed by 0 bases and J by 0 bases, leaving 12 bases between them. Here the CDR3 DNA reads TGCGCCAGCAGCTTGGGACCAGTCGGGGCGAACACCGGGGAGCTGTTTTTT. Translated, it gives CASSLGPVGANTGELFF.

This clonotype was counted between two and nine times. As DNA, the CDR3 is TGCAGTGCTACCTCCGGGACAGGGAACACTGAAGCTTTCTTT. Amino acid sequence: CSATSGTGNTEAFF. V and J are TRBV20-1 and TRBJ1-1, with 8 positions matching TRBD1. The V gene's germline CDR1 is DFQATT and CDR2 SNEGSKA (reference sequence). This CDR3 has 14 residues. V lost 4 bases and J lost 1; bases outside the gene matches: 5.

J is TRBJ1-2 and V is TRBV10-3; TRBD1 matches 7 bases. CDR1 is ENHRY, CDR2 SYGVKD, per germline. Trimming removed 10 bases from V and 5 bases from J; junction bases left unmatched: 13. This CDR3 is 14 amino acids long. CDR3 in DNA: TGTGCCAGCTCAACAGGGGCGGTAAGGTATGGCTACACCTTC. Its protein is CASSTGAVRYGYTF.

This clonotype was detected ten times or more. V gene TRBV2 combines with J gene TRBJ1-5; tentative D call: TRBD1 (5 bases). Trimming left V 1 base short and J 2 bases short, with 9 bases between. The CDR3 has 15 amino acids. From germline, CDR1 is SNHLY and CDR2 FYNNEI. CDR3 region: CASSEGGSGNQPQHF. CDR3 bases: TGTGCCAGCAGTGAAGGGGGCTCTGGCAATCAGCCCCAGCATTTT.

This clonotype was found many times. Here the CDR3 reads CSATFGGAGVQETQYF. DNA of the CDR3: TGCAGTGCTACCTTCGGGGGAGCGGGAGTTCAAGAGACCCAGTACTTC. This chain connects TRBV20-1 to TRBJ2-5; TRBD2 matches 8 bases. J gave up 2 bases and V 4 bases, and 12 bases lay outside the gene matches. CDR1 and CDR2 (germline): DFQATT, SNEGSKA (reference sequence). CDR3 size: 16 residues.

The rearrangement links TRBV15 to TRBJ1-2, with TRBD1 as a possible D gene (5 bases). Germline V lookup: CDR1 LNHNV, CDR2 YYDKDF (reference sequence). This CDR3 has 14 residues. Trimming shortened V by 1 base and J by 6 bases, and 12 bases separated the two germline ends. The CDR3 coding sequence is TGTGCCACCAGCAGAGGCCAGGGTTCAGATGGCTACACCTTC. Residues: CATSRGQGSDGYTF.

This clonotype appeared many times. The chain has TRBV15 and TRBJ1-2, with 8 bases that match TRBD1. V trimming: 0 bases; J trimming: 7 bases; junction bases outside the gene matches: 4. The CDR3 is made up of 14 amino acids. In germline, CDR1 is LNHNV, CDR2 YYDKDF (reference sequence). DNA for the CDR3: TGTGCCACCAGCAGAGACAGGGGGCAGGGTGGCTACACCTTC. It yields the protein CATSRDRGQGGYTF.

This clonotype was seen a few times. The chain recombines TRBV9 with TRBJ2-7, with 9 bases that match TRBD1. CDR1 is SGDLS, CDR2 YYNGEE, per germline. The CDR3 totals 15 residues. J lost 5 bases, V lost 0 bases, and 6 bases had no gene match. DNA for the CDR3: TGTGCCAGCAGCGTAGTGACAGGGGGTAGGAACGAGCAGTACTTC. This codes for CASSVVTGGRNEQYF.

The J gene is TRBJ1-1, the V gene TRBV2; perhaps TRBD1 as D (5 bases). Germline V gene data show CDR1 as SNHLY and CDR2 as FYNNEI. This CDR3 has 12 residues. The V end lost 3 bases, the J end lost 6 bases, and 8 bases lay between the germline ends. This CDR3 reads CASSDREAEAFF. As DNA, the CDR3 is TGTGCCAGCAGTGACAGGGAGGCTGAAGCTTTCTTT.

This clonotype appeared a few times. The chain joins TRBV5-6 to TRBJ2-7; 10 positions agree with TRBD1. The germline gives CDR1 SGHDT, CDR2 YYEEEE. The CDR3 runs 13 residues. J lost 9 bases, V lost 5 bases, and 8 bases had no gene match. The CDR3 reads CASSRPTGGGQYF. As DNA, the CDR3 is TGTGCCAGCAGTCGCCCGACAGGGGGCGGGCAGTACTTC.

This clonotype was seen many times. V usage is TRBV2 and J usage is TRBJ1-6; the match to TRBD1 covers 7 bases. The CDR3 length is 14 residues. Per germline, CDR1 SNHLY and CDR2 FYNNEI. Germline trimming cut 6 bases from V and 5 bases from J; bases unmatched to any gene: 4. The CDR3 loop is CASSEDRNNSPLHF. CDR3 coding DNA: TGTGCCAGCAGCGAGGACAGGAATAATTCACCCCTCCACTTT. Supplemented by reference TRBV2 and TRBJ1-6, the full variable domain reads EPEVTQTPSHQVTQMGQEVILRCVPISNHLYFYWYRQILGQKVEFLVSFYNNEISEKSEIFDDQFSVERPDGSNFTLKIRSTKLEDSAMYFCASSEDRNNSPLHFGNGTRLTVT.

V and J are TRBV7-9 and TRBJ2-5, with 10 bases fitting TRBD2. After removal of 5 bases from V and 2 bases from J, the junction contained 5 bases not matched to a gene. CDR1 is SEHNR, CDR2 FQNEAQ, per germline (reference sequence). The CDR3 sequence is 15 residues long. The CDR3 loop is CASSLGTSAQETQYF. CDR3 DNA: TGTGCCAGCAGCCTAGGGACTAGCGCGCAAGAGACCCAGTACTTC.

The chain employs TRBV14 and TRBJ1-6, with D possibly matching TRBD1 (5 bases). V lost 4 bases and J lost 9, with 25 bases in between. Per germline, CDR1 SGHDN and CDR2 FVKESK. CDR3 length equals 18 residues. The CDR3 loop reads CASSRRLNFVGEGSPLHF. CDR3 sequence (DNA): TGTGCCAGCAGCCGCAGACTCAACTTTGTAGGGGAGGGTTCACCCCTCCACTTT.

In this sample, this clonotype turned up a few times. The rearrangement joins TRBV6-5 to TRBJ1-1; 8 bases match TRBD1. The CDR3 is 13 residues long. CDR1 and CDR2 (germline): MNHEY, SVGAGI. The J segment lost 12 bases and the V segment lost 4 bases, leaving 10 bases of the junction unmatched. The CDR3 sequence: CASSFRADRGTFF. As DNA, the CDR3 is TGTGCCAGCAGTTTCCGCGCCGACAGGGGAACTTTCTTT.

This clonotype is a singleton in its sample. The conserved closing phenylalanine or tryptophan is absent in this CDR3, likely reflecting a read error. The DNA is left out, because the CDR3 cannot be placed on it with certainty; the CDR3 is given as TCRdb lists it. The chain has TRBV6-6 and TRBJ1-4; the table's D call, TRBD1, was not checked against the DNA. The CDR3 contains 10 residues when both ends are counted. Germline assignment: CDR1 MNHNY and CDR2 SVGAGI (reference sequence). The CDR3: CASTKDGQGI.

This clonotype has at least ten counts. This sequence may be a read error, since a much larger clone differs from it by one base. CDR3 DNA: TGTGCCAGCAGCTGGGACAGGGACTACGAGCAGTACTTC. Encoded protein: CASSWDRDYEQYF. The chain recombines TRBV11-2 with TRBJ2-7; 9 bases align to TRBD1. CDR1 SGHAT and CDR2 FQNNGV come from the germline V gene. With 4 bases clipped from V and 3 bases from J, the junction kept 1 base outside the gene matches. This CDR3 contains 13 residues.

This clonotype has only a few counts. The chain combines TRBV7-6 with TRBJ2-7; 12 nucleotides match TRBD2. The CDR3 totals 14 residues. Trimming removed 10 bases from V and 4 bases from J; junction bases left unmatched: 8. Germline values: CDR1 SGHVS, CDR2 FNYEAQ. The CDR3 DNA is TGTGCCATCGCCCTAGCGGGAGGGCCGTACGAGCAGTACTTC. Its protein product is CAIALAGGPYEQYF.

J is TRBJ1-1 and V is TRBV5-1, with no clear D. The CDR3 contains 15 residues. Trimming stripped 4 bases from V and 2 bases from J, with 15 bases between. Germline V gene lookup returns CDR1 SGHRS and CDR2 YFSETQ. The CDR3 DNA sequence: TGCGCCAGCAGCGTTCGGTCAGCCCTTAACACTGAAGCTTTCTTT. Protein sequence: CASSVRSALNTEAFF.

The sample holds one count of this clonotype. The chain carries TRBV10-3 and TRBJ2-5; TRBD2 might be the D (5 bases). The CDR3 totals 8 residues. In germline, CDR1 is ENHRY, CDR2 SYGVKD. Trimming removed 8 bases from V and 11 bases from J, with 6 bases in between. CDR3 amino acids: CAIGRQYF. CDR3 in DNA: TGTGCCATCGGGAGACAGTACTTC.

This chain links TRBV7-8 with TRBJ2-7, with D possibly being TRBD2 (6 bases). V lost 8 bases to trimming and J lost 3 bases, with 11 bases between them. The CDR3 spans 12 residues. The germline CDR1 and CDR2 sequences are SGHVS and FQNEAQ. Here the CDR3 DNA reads TGTGCCAGCCACGGGGGATTCTACGAGCAGTACTTC. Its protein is CASHGGFYEQYF.